This T cell receptor beta chain was observed in a study of CD8+ T cells in alopecia areata. Looking at the study overall: Twice daily, treated patients received 5 to 10 mg of oral tofacitinib. It was 6 to 18 months of tofacitinib, and then there were 6 months off drug. Study-wide results and caveats: Clarity of TCR sharing across patients fell short of that in mice, possibly HLA-related. There were also resident alphabeta T cells of normal skin sequenced in scalp samples.

The investigators collected lesional scalp punch biopsies and peripheral blood from alopecia areata patients. Concerning this clone itself: Its target is unknown.

Trimming cost V 7 bases and J 4 bases, with 22 bases left between them. The CDR3 contains 16 residues. Germline V gives CDR1 SGHDN, CDR2 FVKESK. Isolated RNA was reverse transcribed into cDNA used as the sequencing template. Assay: immunoSEQ multiplex PCR; the TCRdb copy retains only in-frame clones and omits some. The table has about 8,900 clones, 50% to 70% seen once. The sequence came from a human donor with alopecia areata. The rearrangement joins TRBV14 to TRBJ1-2; no clear D gene. Source material: skin. CDR3 loop: CASTLRSTGIPYGYTF. CDR3 in DNA: TGTGCCAGCACCCTTAGATCGACGGGGATCCCCTATGGCTACACCTTC.